This entry lists 24 T cell receptor beta chains sequenced from one sample in a study of metastatic and nonmetastatic thyroid tumors. With MiXCR, TCRdb called clones anew from the PCR reads. Altogether approximately 26,000 clones are present, roughly 13% being singletons, with the ten largest covering 4% to 6%. The entire patient cohort was treatment-naive prior to thyroid surgery. The sample taken for sequencing was blood. The receptors originated from a female donor with papillary thyroid cancer or a benign thyroid nodule (not recorded which). Some clones in this sample may be carry-over from other donors' samples.

To note about this clone: A junction boundary mismatches the germline segment, possibly from a read error. The chain has TRBV18 and TRBJ1-3; the D is unclear. The CDR3 extends over 15 amino acids. Germline V gene lookup returns CDR1 KGHSH and CDR2 LQKENI. The CDR3 nucleotides are TGTGTCAGCCCACCAATGGAGAGCTCTGGAAACACCATATATTTT. Protein product: CVSPPMESSGNTIYF.

This clone was seen repeatedly, ten times or more. J is TRBJ2-3 and V is TRBV28; D is unclear. This CDR3 region has 12 residues. CDR1 is MDHEN and CDR2 is SYDVKM in the germline V gene. Trimming removed 5 bases from V and 7 bases from J, with 10 bases in between. The CDR3 is CASSTHPNTQYF. Written as DNA, the CDR3 is TGTGCCAGCAGTACCCATCCAAATACGCAGTATTTT.

The table lists this clone with many counts. A much larger clonotype is one base distant, so this may be a read error. The rearrangement joins TRBV24-1 to TRBJ2-3; 12 bases are a match to TRBD2. Germline loops: CDR1 KGHDR, CDR2 SFDVKD. This CDR3 has 16 residues. The CDR3: CATSDLAGGGTDAQYF. The CDR3 DNA reads as TGTGCCACCAGTGACCTAGCGGGAGGGGGCACAGATGCGCAGTATTTT.

The chain employs TRBV6-5 and TRBJ1-2; D is possibly TRBD1 (5 bases). Germline CDR1 reads MNHEY; CDR2 reads SVGAGI. V lost 2 bases and J 4 bases, leaving 20 bases between the germline ends. The CDR3 length is 17 residues. CDR3 in amino acids: CASSYTAGTSQTYGYTF. DNA for the CDR3: TGTGCCAGCAGTTACACCGCAGGGACTTCCCAAACCTATGGCTACACCTTC.

This clone was recorded many times. V usage is TRBV18 and J usage is TRBJ1-2, with D unresolved. V lost 4 bases and J lost 3, with 6 bases in between. This CDR3 contains 12 residues. From germline, CDR1 is KGHSH and CDR2 LQKENI. CDR3 residues: CASSLRDYGYTF. In DNA form, the CDR3 reads TGTGCCAGCTCACTAAGGGACTATGGCTACACCTTC.

This clone occurred many times. The chain employs TRBV7-9 and TRBJ2-1, with D perhaps matching TRBD2 (6 bases). The ends were cut back, 6 bases at V and 4 bases at J, with 13 bases in the middle. The CDR3 contains 14 residues. Germline CDR1 and CDR2: SEHNR and FQNEAQ (reference sequence). The CDR3 DNA is TGTGCCAGCAGGTTCCCGGGAGCTTACAATGAGCAGTTCTTC. It yields the protein CASRFPGAYNEQFF.

This rearrangement joins TRBV12-3 or TRBV12-4 to TRBJ2-7; D is perhaps TRBD2 (6 bases). There are 17 residues in the CDR3. The V end was cut by 2 bases, the J end by 12 bases, with 29 bases between. CDR3 residues: CASSLTRRWVREGCSYF. CDR3 sequence (DNA): TGTGCCAGCAGTTTAACCCGAAGGTGGGTGCGGGAAGGTTGCTCGTACTTC.

This clone was found many times. The chain combines TRBV2 with TRBJ2-4; 9 bases align to TRBD1. With 6 bases clipped from V and 8 bases from J, the junction kept 5 bases outside the gene matches. Germline CDR1 is SNHLY and CDR2 is FYNNEI. The CDR3 loop spans 13 amino acids. DNA for the CDR3: TGTGCCAGCAGAGGACAGGGGATGTACATTCAGTACTTC. Amino acid sequence: CASRGQGMYIQYF. The full variable domain, with the rest looked up from reference TRBV2 and TRBJ2-4, is EPEVTQTPSHQVTQMGQEVILRCVPISNHLYFYWYRQILGQKVEFLVSFYNNEISEKSEIFDDQFSVERPDGSNFTLKIRSTKLEDSAMYFCASRGQGMYIQYFGAGTRLSVL.

This clone occurred many times. The chain joins TRBV7-9 to TRBJ1-3, with D possibly matching TRBD1 (5 bases). CDR1 is SEHNR, CDR2 FQNEAQ, per germline (reference sequence). V gave up 4 bases and J gave up 7 bases, with 17 bases separating them. The CDR3 is 15 amino acids. Written as DNA, the CDR3 is TGTGCCAGCAGCTCGGGGGGGACCCCCTGGAACACCATATATTTT. This codes for CASSSGGTPWNTIYF. The complete variable domain, with remaining parts taken from reference TRBV7-9 and TRBJ1-3, reads DTGVSQNPRHKITKRGQNVTFRCDPISEHNRLYWYRQTLGQGPEFLTYFQNEAQLEKSRLLSDRFSAERPKGSFSTLEIQRTEQGDSAMYLCASSSGGTPWNTIYFGEGSWLTVV.

By share of the sample, this clone is medium-sized. The rearrangement uses TRBV2 and TRBJ2-7, with a tentative D call TRBD2 (6 bases). The CDR3 length is 14 residues. Trimming took 11 bases from V and 2 from J, leaving 19 bases between them. Germline V gene sequence: CDR1 SNHLY, CDR2 FYNNEI. The CDR3: CALGAGSTTYEQYF. The CDR3 nucleotides are TGTGCCCTCGGGGCGGGGTCGACAACCTACGAGCAGTACTTC.

This clone appeared a few times. Since a much larger clone is just one base distant, this may be a read error. This chain uses TRBV25-1 with TRBJ1-4; 8 bases are shared with TRBD1. This CDR3 contains 14 residues. Per the germline V gene, CDR1 is MGHDK and CDR2 is SYGVNS. The CDR3 is CASKTGAVGEELFF. The CDR3, as DNA: TGTGCCAGCAAGACAGGGGCAGTAGGTGAAGAACTGTTTTTT. Based on the CDR3 plus reference TRBV25-1 and TRBJ1-4, the full variable domain is EADIYQTPRYLVIGTGKKITLECSQTMGHDKMYWYQQDPGMELHLIHYSYGVNSTEKGDLSSESTVSRIRTEHFPLTLESARPSHTSQYLCASKTGAVGEELFFGSGTQLSVL.

To note about this clone: Being one base from a much bigger clone, this may be a read error. The rearrangement joins TRBV9 to TRBJ2-1, with 7 bases matching TRBD1. The CDR3 has 15 residues. Germline CDR1 reads SGDLS; CDR2 reads YYNGEE. The J segment lost 5 bases and the V segment lost 4 bases, leaving 9 bases of the junction unmatched. In DNA form, the CDR3 reads TGTGCCAGCAGCTCCCGACAGGGAATTAACAATGAGCAGTTCTTC. This translates into CASSSRQGINNEQFF.

This clone was seen at least ten times. J is TRBJ1-5 and V is TRBV4-1, with a tentative D call TRBD1 (5 bases). The ends were cut back, 1 base at V and 9 bases at J, with 13 bases in the middle. The CDR3 has 14 amino acids. CDR1 and CDR2 (germline): MGHRA, YSYEKL. The CDR3 sequence: CASSQVKGPGPQHF. The CDR3 DNA reads TGCGCCAGCAGCCAAGTCAAGGGGCCAGGGCCCCAGCATTTT.

Ten or more counts support this clone. The V call is TRBV7-8, the J call TRBJ2-7, with TRBD2 as a possible D gene (5 bases). Trimming took off 4 bases at V and 3 bases at J, with 13 bases between the two ends. The CDR3 consists of 14 residues. Germline CDR1 SGHVS, CDR2 FQNEAQ. The CDR3 region is CASSYQLGRYEQYF. CDR3 DNA: TGTGCCAGCAGCTATCAACTAGGGCGCTACGAGCAGTACTTC.

This clone was recorded at least ten times. This CDR3 reads CASRGLRDLFF. CDR3 bases: TGTGCCAGCAGGGGCCTACGGGACCTGTTTTTT. This chain joins TRBV6-1 and TRBJ1-4; D possibly corresponds to TRBD1 (5 bases). The ends were cut back, 6 bases at V and 14 bases at J, with 13 bases in the middle. CDR1 MNHNS and CDR2 SASEGT come from the germline V gene. This CDR3 spans 11 amino acids.

This clone was detected many times. A much larger clone differs from this one at a single base, so this may be a read error. The CDR3 is CSVAISGRSGFYEQYF. The CDR3 DNA reads as TGCAGCGTTGCCATTAGCGGGAGGTCTGGCTTCTACGAGCAGTACTTC. This chain connects TRBV29-1 to TRBJ2-7, with 10 bases fitting TRBD2. The germline CDR1 and CDR2 sequences are SQVTM and ANQGSEA. The CDR3 contains 16 residues. With 4 bases clipped from V and 3 bases from J, the junction kept 12 bases outside the gene matches.

This clone was counted ten times or more. The chain couples TRBV7-2 to TRBJ1-5, with D perhaps matching TRBD1 (5 bases). Trimming removed 1 base from V and 9 bases from J, with 16 bases in between. The CDR3 spans 15 residues. CDR1 and CDR2 (germline): SGHTA, FQGNSA. CDR3 DNA sequence: TGTGCCAGCAGCTTAGGTGGGGACGGAGGCGGGCCCCAGCATTTT. It translates to CASSLGGDGGGPQHF.

This clone was observed many times. The J gene is TRBJ2-5, the V gene TRBV6-2 or TRBV6-3; 7 nucleotides line up with TRBD1. V dropped 2 bases and J dropped 6; count of bases not matched to a gene: 6. The CDR3 has 14 amino acids. Germline CDR1 and CDR2: MNHEY and SVGEGT. The CDR3 loop reads CASSYNKGAKTQYF. The CDR3 coding sequence is TGTGCCAGCAGTTACAATAAGGGGGCAAAGACCCAGTACTTC.

In its sample, this clone was seen many times. The chain links TRBV18 to TRBJ1-4, with D tentatively TRBD1 (5 bases). V was cut by 3 bases and J by 8 bases, with 7 bases left in between. CDR3 length: 12 residues. Germline loops: CDR1 KGHSH, CDR2 LQKENI. The CDR3 nucleotides read TGTGCCAGCTCACCGGCAGGGGAAAAACTGTTTTTT. Residues: CASSPAGEKLFF.

This clone was recorded many times. The chain combines TRBV4-1 with TRBJ2-3, with 14 bases lining up with TRBD2. J was trimmed by 14 bases and V by 4 bases; bases with no gene match: 2. Looked up from germline, CDR1 is MGHRA and CDR2 is YSYEKL. CDR3 length equals 12 residues. CDR3 DNA: TGCGCCAGCAGCCCTGGGACTAGCGGGAGGTATTTT. It yields the protein CASSPGTSGRYF.

The table lists this clone with many counts. The rearrangement uses TRBV6-2 or TRBV6-3 and TRBJ2-5, with 11 bases lining up with TRBD2. The germline gives CDR1 MNHEY, CDR2 SVGEGT. The CDR3 contains 15 residues. Unmatched junction bases numbered 5, after V lost 5 bases and J lost 3 bases. The CDR3 is CASSKLAGVEETQYF. The DNA of the CDR3 is TGTGCCAGCAGTAAACTAGCGGGAGTGGAAGAGACCCAGTACTTC.

Turning to this clone: A much larger clone lies a single base off, so this may be a read error. The chain has TRBV5-4 and TRBJ2-7; TRBD1 might be the D (6 bases). Germline CDR1 and CDR2: SGHNT and YYREEE (reference sequence). The CDR3 is made up of 14 amino acids. This CDR3 is CTSSLGWGPYEQYF. In DNA, the CDR3 is TGTACCAGCAGCTTGGGGTGGGGGCCCTACGAGCAGTACTTC.

This clone was detected a few times. The chain couples TRBV6-2 or TRBV6-3 to TRBJ2-2; 8 bases fit TRBD2. The ends lost 4 bases at V and 8 bases at J; junction bases unmatched: 12. This CDR3 has 16 amino acids. Germline V CDR1 and CDR2: MNHEY, SVGEGT. DNA for the CDR3: TGTGCCAGCAGTTCAGCGGGAGTCCGGGACAATGGGGAGCTGTTTTTT. It encodes CASSSAGVRDNGELFF.

This clone has at least ten counts. V gene TRBV12-5 combines with J gene TRBJ1-3; D is possibly TRBD1 (5 bases). Germline assignment: CDR1 LGHNT and CDR2 FRNRAP. V gave up 6 bases and J gave up 9 bases, with 12 bases separating them. The CDR3 is 12 amino acids. This CDR3 is CASGEDGTTIYF. CDR3 nucleotides: TGTGCTAGTGGGGAAGACGGGACCACCATATATTTT.